Presented here are 2 T cell receptor delta chains from one specimen sequenced in a study of γδ T cells in repeated Plasmodium falciparum infection. TCRdb fed the multiplex PCR reads to CATT. The sample yields roughly 93,000 delta-chain clones, over 0.9% seen once. Flow sorting of PBMC yielded separate Vgamma9/Vdelta2+ and Vdelta2-negative gammadelta T cell populations for bulk repertoire analysis. The sample consisted of gamma-delta T cells from blood. The origin of the receptors is a pool of human donors (malaria-infected and uninfected, not separated).

This clone came up a few times. Only one base separates this from a far larger clonotype, so it likely reflects a read error. The sample holds other DNA sequences that translate to the same CDR3. The V and J genes are TRDV1 and TRDJ1; 10 nucleotides line up with TRDD3. The J gene, missing from TCRdb, was assigned here through DNA to germline matching. The CDR3 has 23 residues. Trimming took 0 bases from V and 3 from J; bases not matched to a gene: 25. Germline V lookup: CDR1 TSWWSYY, CDR2 QGS. The chain's CDR3 is CALGELSPKKSPGGYLSPDKLIF. The CDR3 nucleotides are TGTGCTCTTGGGGAACTAAGTCCAAAAAAGTCCCCTGGGGGATATTTGTCGCCCGATAAACTCATCTTT.

Comments on this clone: A far larger clone is off by one base, so a read error is likely. The identical CDR3 is also encoded by other nucleotide sequences in the sample. The chain employs TRDV2 and TRDJ1; 11 bases map to TRDD3. The J gene, not given by TCRdb, was assigned here from a germline match of the nucleotide sequence. This CDR3 spans 18 amino acids. Germline V CDR1 and CDR2: GEAIGNYY, EKD. After removal of 6 bases from V and 0 bases from J, the junction contained 14 bases not matched to a gene. CDR3 coding DNA: TGTGCCTGTTATACCGTCCTGGGGGATACTCAGTACACCGATAAACTCATCTTT. Translation gives CACYTVLGDTQYTDKLIF.